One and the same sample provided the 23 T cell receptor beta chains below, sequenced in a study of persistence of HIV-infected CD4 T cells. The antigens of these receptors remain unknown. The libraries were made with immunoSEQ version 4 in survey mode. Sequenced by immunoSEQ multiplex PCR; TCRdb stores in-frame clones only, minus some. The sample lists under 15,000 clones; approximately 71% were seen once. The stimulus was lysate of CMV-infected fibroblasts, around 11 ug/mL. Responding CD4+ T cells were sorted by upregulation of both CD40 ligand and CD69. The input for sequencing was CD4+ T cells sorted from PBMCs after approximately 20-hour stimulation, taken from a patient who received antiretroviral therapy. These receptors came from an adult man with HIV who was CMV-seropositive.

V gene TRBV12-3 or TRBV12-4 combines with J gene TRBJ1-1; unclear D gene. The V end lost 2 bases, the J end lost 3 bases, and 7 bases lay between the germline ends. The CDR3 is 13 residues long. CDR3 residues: CASSLSGYTEAFF. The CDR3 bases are TGTGCCAGCAGTTTAAGCGGTTACACTGAAGCTTTCTTT.

CDR3 amino acids: CASSDSASPLHF. The CDR3 nucleotides are TGTGCCAGCAGTGATAGCGCATCACCCCTCCACTTT. The chain recombines TRBV2 with TRBJ1-6; D is unclear. This CDR3 has 12 residues. Trimming took off 3 bases at V and 10 bases at J, with 7 bases between the two ends. CDR1 and CDR2 (germline): SNHLY, FYNNEI.

This chain's CDR3 is CASSWRDSDTEAFF. The CDR3 DNA reads TGTGCCAGCTCGTGGAGGGACTCCGACACTGAAGCTTTCTTT. This chain links TRBV18 with TRBJ1-1; possible D gene TRBD1, 5 bases. V lost 6 bases and J 3 bases, leaving 14 bases between the germline ends. Germline loops: CDR1 KGHSH, CDR2 LQKENI. There are 14 residues in the CDR3.

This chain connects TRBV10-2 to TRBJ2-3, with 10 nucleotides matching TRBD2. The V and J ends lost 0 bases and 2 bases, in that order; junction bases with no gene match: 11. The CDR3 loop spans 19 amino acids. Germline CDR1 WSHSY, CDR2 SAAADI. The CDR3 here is CASSESGRGLAGVTDTQYF. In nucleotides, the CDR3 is TGCGCCAGCAGTGAGTCTGGTAGAGGGCTAGCGGGGGTCACAGATACGCAGTATTTT.

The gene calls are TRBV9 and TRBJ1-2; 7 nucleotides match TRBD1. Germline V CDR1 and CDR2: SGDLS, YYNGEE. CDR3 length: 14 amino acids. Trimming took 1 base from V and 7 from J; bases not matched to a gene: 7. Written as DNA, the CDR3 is TGTGCCAGCAGCGTACTCAGGGGGTCTGGTGGCTACACCTTC. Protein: CASSVLRGSGGYTF.

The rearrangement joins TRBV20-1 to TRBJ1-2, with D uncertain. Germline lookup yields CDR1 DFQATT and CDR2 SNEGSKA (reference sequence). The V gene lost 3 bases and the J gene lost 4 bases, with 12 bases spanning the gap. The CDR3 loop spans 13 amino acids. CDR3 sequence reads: CSASATRAYGYTF. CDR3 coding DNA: TGCAGTGCTAGTGCAACCCGGGCCTATGGCTACACCTTC.

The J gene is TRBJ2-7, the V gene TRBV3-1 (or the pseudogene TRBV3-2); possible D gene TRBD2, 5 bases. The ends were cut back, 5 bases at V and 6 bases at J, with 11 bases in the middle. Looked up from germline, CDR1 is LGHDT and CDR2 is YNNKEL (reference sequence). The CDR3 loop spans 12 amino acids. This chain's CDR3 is CASSSVAGEQYF. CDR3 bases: TGTGCCAGCAGCTCCGTGGCGGGCGAGCAGTACTTC.

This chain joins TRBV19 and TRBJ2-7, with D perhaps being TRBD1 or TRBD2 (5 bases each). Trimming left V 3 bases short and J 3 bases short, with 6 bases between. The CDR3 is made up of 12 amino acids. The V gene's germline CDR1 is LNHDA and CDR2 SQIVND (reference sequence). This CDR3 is CASSIGGYEQYF. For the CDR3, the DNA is TGTGCCAGTAGTATTGGGGGCTACGAGCAGTACTTC.

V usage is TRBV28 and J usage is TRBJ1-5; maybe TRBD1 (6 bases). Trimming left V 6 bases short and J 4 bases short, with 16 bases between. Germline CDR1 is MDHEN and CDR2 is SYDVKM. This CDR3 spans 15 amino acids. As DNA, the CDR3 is TGTGCCAGCAGCCAAACAGGGTTCGCGAATCAGCCCCAGCATTTT. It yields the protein CASSQTGFANQPQHF.

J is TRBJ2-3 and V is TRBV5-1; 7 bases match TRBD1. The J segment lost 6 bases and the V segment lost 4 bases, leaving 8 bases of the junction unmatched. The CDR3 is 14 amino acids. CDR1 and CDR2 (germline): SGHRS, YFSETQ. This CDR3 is CASSPRDRGDTQYF. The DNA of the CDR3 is TGCGCCAGCAGCCCCCGGGACAGAGGGGATACGCAGTATTTT.

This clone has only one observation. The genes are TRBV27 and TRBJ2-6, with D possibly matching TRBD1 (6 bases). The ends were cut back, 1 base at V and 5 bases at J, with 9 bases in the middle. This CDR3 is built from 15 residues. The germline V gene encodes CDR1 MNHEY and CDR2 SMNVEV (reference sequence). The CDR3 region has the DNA TGTGCCAGCAGTTTATTGGGGGCCAGGGCCAACGTCCTGACTTTC. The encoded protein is CASSLLGARANVLTF.

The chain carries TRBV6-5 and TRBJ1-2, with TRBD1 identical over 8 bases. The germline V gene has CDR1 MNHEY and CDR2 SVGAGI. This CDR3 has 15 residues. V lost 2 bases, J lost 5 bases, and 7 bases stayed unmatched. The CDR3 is CASSYRGDRIYGYTF. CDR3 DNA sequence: TGTGCCAGCAGTTACCGGGGGGACAGGATATATGGCTACACCTTC.

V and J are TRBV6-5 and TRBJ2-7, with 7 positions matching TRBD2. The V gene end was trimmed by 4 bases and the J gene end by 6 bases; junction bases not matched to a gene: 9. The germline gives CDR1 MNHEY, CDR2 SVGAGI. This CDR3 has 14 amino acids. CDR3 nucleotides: TGTGCCAGCAGTTGGGAGGGCGGTGACGGCGAGCAGTACTTC. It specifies CASSWEGGDGEQYF.

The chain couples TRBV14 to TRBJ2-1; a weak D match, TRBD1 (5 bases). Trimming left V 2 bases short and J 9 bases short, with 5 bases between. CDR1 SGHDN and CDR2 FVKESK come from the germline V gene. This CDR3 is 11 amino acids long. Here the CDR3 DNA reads TGTGCCAGCAGCCAACAGGGTGAGCAGTTCTTC. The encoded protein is CASSQQGEQFF.

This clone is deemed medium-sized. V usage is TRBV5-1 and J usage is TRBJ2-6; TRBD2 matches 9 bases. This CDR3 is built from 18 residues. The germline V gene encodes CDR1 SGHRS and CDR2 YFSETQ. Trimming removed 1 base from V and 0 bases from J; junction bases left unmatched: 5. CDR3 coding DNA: TGCGCCAGCAGCTTGCCCCAGCGGGGGGCCTCTGGGGCCAACGTCCTGACTTTC. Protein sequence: CASSLPQRGASGANVLTF.

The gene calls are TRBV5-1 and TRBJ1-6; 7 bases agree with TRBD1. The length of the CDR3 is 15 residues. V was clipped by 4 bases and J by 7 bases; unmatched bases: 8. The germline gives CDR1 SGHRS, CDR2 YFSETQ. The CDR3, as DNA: TGCGCCAGCAGCAACCGGGACAGTGGAAATTCACCCCTCCACTTT. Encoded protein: CASSNRDSGNSPLHF.

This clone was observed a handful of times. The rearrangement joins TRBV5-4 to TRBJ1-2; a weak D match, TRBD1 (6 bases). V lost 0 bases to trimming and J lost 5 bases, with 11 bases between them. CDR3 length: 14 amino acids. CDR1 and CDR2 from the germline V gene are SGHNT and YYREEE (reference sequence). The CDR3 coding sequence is TGTGCCAGCAGCTTGGGGACAGACCTTTATGGCTACACCTTC. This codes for CASSLGTDLYGYTF.

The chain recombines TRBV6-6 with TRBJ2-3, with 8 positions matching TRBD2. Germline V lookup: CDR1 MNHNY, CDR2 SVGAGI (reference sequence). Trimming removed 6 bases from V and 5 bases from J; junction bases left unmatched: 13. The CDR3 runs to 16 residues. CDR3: CASRSQSGGSGDTQYF. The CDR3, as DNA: TGTGCCAGCAGGTCCCAGAGCGGGGGATCAGGAGATACGCAGTATTTT.

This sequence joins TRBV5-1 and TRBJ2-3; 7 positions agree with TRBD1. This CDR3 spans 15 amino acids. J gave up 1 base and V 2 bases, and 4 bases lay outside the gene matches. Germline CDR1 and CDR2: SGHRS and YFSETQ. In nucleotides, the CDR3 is TGCGCCAGCAGCTTAACAGGGGTCGGCACAGATACGCAGTATTTT. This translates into CASSLTGVGTDTQYF.

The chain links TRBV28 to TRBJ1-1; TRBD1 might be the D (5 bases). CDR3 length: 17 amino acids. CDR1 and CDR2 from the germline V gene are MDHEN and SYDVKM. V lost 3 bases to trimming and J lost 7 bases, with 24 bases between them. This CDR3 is CASSLPPAGTAVGEAFF. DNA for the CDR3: TGTGCCAGCAGTTTGCCCCCGGCCGGGACCGCGGTGGGTGAAGCTTTCTTT.

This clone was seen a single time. The DNA of the CDR3 is TGCGCCAGCAGACTAGCGGGGGGGTACAATGAGCAGTTCTTC. Translating it yields CASRLAGGYNEQFF. V gene TRBV5-1 combines with J gene TRBJ2-1; 13 bases map to TRBD2. Germline V gives CDR1 SGHRS, CDR2 YFSETQ. CDR3 length equals 14 residues. Losses at the gene ends were 5 bases for V and 4 bases for J; bases not matched to a gene: 0.

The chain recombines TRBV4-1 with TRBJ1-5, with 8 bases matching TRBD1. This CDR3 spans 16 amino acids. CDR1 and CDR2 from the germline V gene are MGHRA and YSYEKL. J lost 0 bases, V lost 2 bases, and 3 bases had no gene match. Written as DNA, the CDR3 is TGCGCCAGCAGCCAACATCAGGGGGCTAGCAATCAGCCCCAGCATTTT. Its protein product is CASSQHQGASNQPQHF.

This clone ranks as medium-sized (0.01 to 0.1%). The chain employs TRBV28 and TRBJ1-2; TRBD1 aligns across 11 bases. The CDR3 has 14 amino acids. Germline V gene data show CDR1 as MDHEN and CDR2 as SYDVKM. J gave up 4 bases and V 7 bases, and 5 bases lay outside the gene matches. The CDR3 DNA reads TGTGCCAGCACCCGGGACAGGGGGATCTATGGCTACACCTTC. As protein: CASTRDRGIYGYTF.